This TCR beta chain was sequenced in a study of blood T cell repertoires in COVID-19. About this clone: The junction departs from the called germline gene at one end, perhaps through a read error.

Per the authors' pipeline: The authors estimated nucleated cell counts from reference gene primer amplification. Assay: immunoSEQ multiplex PCR; the TCRdb copy retains only in-frame clones and omits some. D and trimming were read from the DNA, whereas the V and J calls and clone size are those reported in that table. The data contain 200,000 to 250,000 clones, approximately 80% of them seen just once; the ten biggest clones take up 3% to 4%. Participants were aged about 18 to 95 years, lived in under 25 US areas, and enrolled virtually. Recovery among Cohort 3 donors was established by two negative PCRs, clearance, or symptom resolution. The source is a woman aged 55-69 years who had recovered from COVID-19. The sample comprised PBMCs or T cells enriched from blood (not recorded which).

CDR3 nucleotide sequence: TGTGCCAGCAGCCAAGAAACATTCGTCTTT. Translated: CASSQETFVF. The rearrangement joins TRBV4-2 to TRBJ1-1; D is unclear. Germline CDR1 is LGHNA and CDR2 is YNFKEQ. The CDR3 runs 10 residues.